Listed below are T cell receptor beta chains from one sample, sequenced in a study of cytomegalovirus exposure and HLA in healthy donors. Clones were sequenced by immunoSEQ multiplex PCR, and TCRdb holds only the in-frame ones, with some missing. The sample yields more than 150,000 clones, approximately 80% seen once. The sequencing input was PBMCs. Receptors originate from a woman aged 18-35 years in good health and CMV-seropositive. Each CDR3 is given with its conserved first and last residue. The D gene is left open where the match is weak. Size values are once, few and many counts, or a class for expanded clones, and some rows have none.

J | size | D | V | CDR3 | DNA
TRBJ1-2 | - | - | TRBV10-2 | CASSGIWLGGAVGYTF | TGCGCCAGCAGTGGAATTTGGCTCGGGGGTGCCGTGGGTTACACCTTC
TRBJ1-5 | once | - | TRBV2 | CASQQGNQPQHF | TGTGCCAGCCAACAGGGTAATCAGCCCCAGCATTTT
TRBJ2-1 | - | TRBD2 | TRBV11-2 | CASSYRRLGEGSEQFF | TGTGCCAGCAGCTACCGGAGACTTGGGGAGGGGAGTGAGCAGTTCTTC
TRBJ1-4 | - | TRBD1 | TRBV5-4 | CASGAGGKANENLFF | TGTGCCAGCGGAGCAGGGGGGAAAGCTAATGAAAACCTGTTTTTT
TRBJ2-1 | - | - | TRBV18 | CASSPPGGLDEQFF | TGTGCCAGCTCACCGCCCGGGGGATTAGATGAGCAGTTCTTC
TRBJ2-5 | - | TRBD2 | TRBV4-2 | CASSQGVAGGQETQYF | TGTGCCAGCAGCCAAGGGGTAGCGGGGGGGCAAGAGACCCAGTACTTC
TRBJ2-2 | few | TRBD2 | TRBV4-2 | CASSQDGSGPEELFF | TGTGCCAGCAGCCAAGATGGTAGCGGGCCCGAGGAGCTGTTTTTT
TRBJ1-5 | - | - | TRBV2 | CASSGSSSQPQHF | TGTGCCAGCAGTGGATCAAGCTCCCAGCCCCAGCATTTT
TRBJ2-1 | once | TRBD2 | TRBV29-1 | CSVNGAGGPSSSYNEQFF | TGCAGCGTTAATGGGGCGGGGGGGCCGTCGAGCTCCTACAATGAGCAGTTCTTC
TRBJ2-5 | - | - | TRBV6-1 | CASSVGRGDQETQYF | TGTGCCAGCAGTGTCGGCAGGGGGGACCAAGAGACCCAGTACTTC
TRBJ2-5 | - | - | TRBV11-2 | CASSLAETQYF | TGTGCCAGCAGCTTAGCTGAGACCCAGTACTTC
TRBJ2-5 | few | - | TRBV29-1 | CSVEDLWGRKETQYF | TGCAGCGTTGAAGATCTCTGGGGGCGCAAAGAGACCCAGTACTTC
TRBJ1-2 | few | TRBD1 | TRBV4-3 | CASRDRGQAYTF | TGCGCCAGCCGAGACAGGGGGCAGGCTTACACCTTC
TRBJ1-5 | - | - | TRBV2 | CASSNTGPNQPQHF | TGTGCCAGCAGCAATACAGGGCCCAATCAGCCCCAGCATTTT
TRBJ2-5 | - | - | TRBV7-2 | CASSFVGSGPQETQYF | TGTGCCAGCAGCTTTGTGGGTAGCGGCCCTCAAGAGACCCAGTACTTC
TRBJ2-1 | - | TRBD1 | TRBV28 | CASRQNRGSYNEQFF | TGTGCCAGCAGACAAAACAGGGGCTCCTACAATGAGCAGTTCTTC
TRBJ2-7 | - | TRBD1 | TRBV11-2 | CASSFTRGRDEQYF | TGTGCCAGCAGTTTTACCAGGGGGCGAGACGAGCAGTACTTC
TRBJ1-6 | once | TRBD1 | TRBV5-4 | CASSPGTVSDSPLHF | TGTGCCAGCAGCCCTGGGACAGTCTCAGATTCACCCCTCCACTTT
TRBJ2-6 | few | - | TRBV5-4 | CASSWSVEANVLTF | TGTGCCAGCAGCTGGAGCGTTGAGGCCAACGTCCTGACTTTC
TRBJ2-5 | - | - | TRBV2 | CASQGTIQETQYF | TGTGCCAGCCAGGGGACTATCCAAGAGACCCAGTACTTC